The 2 T cell receptor beta chains below were found in one sample sequenced in a study of cytomegalovirus exposure and HLA in healthy donors. Both 60 Vbeta primers and 13 Jbeta primers went into the PCR. The method was immunoSEQ multiplex PCR; TCRdb's version includes in-frame clones alone and lacks a portion of them. This sample has roughly 110,000 clones; 70% to 80% occur once, and the top ten carry 2.5% to 3.5%. The sequencing input was PBMCs. These TCRs come from a female donor in good health and CMV-seronegative.

This rearrangement joins TRBV5-8 to TRBJ2-1, with 13 bases lining up with TRBD2. Germline trimming cut 3 bases from V and 1 base from J; bases unmatched to any gene: 10. From germline, CDR1 is SGHTS and CDR2 YDEGEE. The CDR3 totals 19 residues. The CDR3 DNA follows: TGTGCCAGCAGCTACCCGGGACTAGCGGGATTGGAGTCCTACAATGAGCAGTTCTTC. The encoded protein is CASSYPGLAGLESYNEQFF. Using reference TRBV5-8 and TRBJ2-1 for the parts outside the CDR3, the full variable domain is EAGVTQSPTHLIKTRGQQATLRCSPISGHTSVYWYQQALGLGLQFLLWYDEGEERNRGNFPPRFSGRQFPNYSSELNVNALELEDSALYLCASSYPGLAGLESYNEQFFGPGTRLTVL.

This chain connects TRBV6-6 to TRBJ2-1; the match to TRBD2 covers 8 bases. V trimming: 7 bases; J trimming: 6 bases; junction bases outside the gene matches: 2. The CDR3 covers 12 residues. Germline V lookup: CDR1 MNHNY, CDR2 SVGAGI (reference sequence). Here the CDR3 reads CASMRGANEQFF. CDR3 nucleotide sequence: TGTGCCAGCATGCGGGGGGCCAATGAGCAGTTCTTC.